The clone carrying this T cell receptor (beta chain) was seen once. Original methodology: By means of reference gene primer amplification, nucleated cell counts were estimated. TCRdb's table, derived via immunoSEQ multiplex PCR, lists solely in-frame clones and lacks some. Clone size and V and J calls were adopted from that table, with D and trimming inferred from the DNA. Altogether roughly 74,000 clones are present, roughly 88% being singletons, with the ten largest covering more than 1.5%. V lost 4 bases to trimming and J lost 5 bases; unmatched junction nucleotides: 1. The CDR3 loop spans 14 amino acids. Germline-derived CDR1 and CDR2 are SGHRS and YFSETQ. This record belongs to a study of blood T cell repertoires in COVID-19.

The genes are TRBV5-1 and TRBJ2-1; 12 bases match TRBD2. The clonotype was recovered from a woman over 75 with active or convalescent COVID-19. The specimen sequenced was peripheral blood. The CDR3 bases are TGCGCCAGCAGCAGGACTAGCGGGAACAATGAGCAGTTCTTC. It is translated as CASSRTSGNNEQFF.